This T cell receptor beta chain comes out of a study of blood T cell repertoires in COVID-19. CDR1 is SGHRS and CDR2 is YFSETQ in the germline V gene. J gave up 4 bases and V 4 bases, and 7 bases lay outside the gene matches. The CDR3 totals 16 residues. TCRdb's copy holds only in-frame clones and misses some; the assay was immunoSEQ multiplex PCR. In the table there are approximately 250,000 clones, around 93% of which are singletons. The sample consisted of PBMCs or T cells enriched from blood (not recorded which). V gene TRBV5-1 combines with J gene TRBJ2-2; 10 bases are a match to TRBD1. The source of this sequence is a man between 40 and 49 years old who had been exposed to COVID-19. The CDR3 bases are TGCGCCAGCAGCCTCCTCGGACAGGGGGTCACCGGGGAGCTGTTTTTT. This gives the protein CASSLLGQGVTGELFF.